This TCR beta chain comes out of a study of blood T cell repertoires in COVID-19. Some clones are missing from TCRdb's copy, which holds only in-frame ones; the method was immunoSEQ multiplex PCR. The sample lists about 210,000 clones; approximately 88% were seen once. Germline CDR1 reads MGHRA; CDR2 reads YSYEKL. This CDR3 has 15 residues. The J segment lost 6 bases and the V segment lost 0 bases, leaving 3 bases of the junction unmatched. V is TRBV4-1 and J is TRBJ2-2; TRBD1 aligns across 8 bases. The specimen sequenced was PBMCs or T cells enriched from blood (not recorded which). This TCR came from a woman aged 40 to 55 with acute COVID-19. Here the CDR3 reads CASSQDGQGAGELFF. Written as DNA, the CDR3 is TGCGCCAGCAGCCAAGATGGACAGGGTGCCGGGGAGCTGTTTTTT.